This TCR beta chain was sequenced for a study of response to subunit inactivated influenza vaccine. Findings and caveats of the study: The authors suggested that few new T cells are recruited per seasonal influenza vaccination.

MiXCR was run by TCRdb on the RT-PCR reads, yielding one entry per CDR3 protein. Among about 520,000 distinct CDR3 sequences, approximately 7.3% were seen once, and the ten largest hold 10% to 15%. This clonotype was observed a few times. Antigen specificity is unknown. The V gene lost 3 bases and the J gene lost 5 bases, with 20 bases spanning the gap. CDR1 is LNHDA, CDR2 SQIVND, per germline (reference sequence). The CDR3 has 17 residues. This receptor was identified in a man between 50 and 69 years old who received an inactivated influenza vaccine. The chain combines TRBV19 with TRBJ2-1; the D is unclear. The source material was PBMCs from blood, sampled less than 30 months after vaccination. Here the CDR3 reads CASSIPPGMTIHNEQFF. In DNA, the CDR3 is TGTGCCAGTAGTATCCCCCCCGGCATGACCATCCACAATGAGCAGTTCTTC.